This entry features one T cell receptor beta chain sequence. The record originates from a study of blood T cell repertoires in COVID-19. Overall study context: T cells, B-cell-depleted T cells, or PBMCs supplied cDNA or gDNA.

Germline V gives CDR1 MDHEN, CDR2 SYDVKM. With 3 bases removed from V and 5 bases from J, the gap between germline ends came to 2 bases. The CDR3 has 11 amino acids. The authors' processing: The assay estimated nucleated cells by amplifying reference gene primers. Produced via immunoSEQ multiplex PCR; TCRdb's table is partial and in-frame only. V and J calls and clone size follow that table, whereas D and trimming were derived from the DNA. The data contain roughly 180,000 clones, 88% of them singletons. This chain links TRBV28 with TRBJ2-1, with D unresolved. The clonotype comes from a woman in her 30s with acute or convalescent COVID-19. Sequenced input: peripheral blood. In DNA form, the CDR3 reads TGTGCCAGCAGTTTCGACAATGAGCAGTTCTTC. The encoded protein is CASSFDNEQFF.